These 2 T cell receptor beta chains share one sample of origin, sequenced in a study of Graves' ophthalmopathy and Graves' hyperthyroidism. RNA served as the template for amplifying TCR beta CDR3 regions. First-round RT-PCR used HTBI primers; second-round multiplex PCR followed. Each CDR3 protein gets one entry after TCRdb re-called the multiplex PCR reads with MiXCR. The sample yields about 39,000 distinct CDR3 sequences, about 50% seen once. The sample taken for sequencing was peripheral blood. Receptor source: an adult woman with stable Graves' hyperthyroidism.

The chain combines TRBV5-1 with TRBJ1-2; 9 bases map to TRBD1. The trim removed 5 bases at V and 7 bases at J, leaving 12 bases unmatched. Per germline, CDR1 SGHRS and CDR2 YFSETQ. The CDR3 extends over 15 amino acids. The CDR3 DNA reads as TGCGCCAGCAGGGGGTTAACAGGGGGCGCATCTGGCTACACCTTC. Encoded protein: CASRGLTGGASGYTF.

This clonotype is deemed medium-sized. V is TRBV7-8 and J is TRBJ2-7, with 9 bases matching TRBD1. This CDR3 spans 16 amino acids. CDR1 and CDR2 (germline): SGHVS, FQNEAQ. Trimming at V came to 4 bases and at J to 3 bases, leaving 10 bases not matched to a gene. The CDR3 DNA follows: TGTGCCAGCAGCTACGGATCAAGGACAGGGGACTACGAGCAGTACTTC. This codes for CASSYGSRTGDYEQYF. The variable domain in full, with the rest retrieved from reference TRBV7-8 and TRBJ2-7, is GAGVSQSPRYKVAKRGQDVALRCDPISGHVSLFWYQQALGQGPEFLTYFQNEAQLDKSGLPSDRFFAERPEGSVSTLKIQRTQQEDSAVYLCASSYGSRTGDYEQYFGPGTRLTVT.